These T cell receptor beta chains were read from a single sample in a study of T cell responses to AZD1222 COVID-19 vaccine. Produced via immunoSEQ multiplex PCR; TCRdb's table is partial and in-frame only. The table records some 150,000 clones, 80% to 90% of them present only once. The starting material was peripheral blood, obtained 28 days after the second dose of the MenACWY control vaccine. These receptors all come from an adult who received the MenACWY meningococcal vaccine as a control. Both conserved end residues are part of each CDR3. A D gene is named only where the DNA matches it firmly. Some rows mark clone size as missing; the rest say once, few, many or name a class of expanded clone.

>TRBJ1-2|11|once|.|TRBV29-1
CSVEDARGYTF
TGCAGCGTTGAAGACGCCCGTGGCTACACCTTC
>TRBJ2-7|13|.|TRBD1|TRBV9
CASSVQTGNEQYF
TGTGCCAGCAGCGTCCAGACAGGGAACGAGCAGTACTTC
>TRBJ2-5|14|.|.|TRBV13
CASSTPTHEETQYF
TGTGCCAGCAGCACCCCCACCCACGAAGAGACCCAGTACTTC
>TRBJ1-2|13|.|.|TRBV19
CASKSGAGYGYTF
TGTGCCAGTAAATCTGGGGCTGGTTATGGCTACACCTTC
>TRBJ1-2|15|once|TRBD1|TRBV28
CASSTGQGGIYGYTF
TGTGCCAGCAGCACCGGACAGGGAGGTATCTATGGCTACACCTTC
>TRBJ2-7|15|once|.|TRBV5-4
CASSLGRDSPYEQYF
TGTGCCAGCAGCTTGGGGCGGGACAGTCCCTACGAGCAGTACTTC
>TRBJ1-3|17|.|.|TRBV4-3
CASSQGVSASSGNTIYF
TGCGCCAGCAGCCAAGGTGTTTCGGCAAGCTCTGGAAACACCATATATTTT
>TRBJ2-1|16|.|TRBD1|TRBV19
CASRGPLDRAGDEQFF
TGTGCCAGTAGGGGCCCCCTGGACAGGGCAGGGGATGAGCAGTTCTTC
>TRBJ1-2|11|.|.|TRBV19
CASSLKDGYTF
TGTGCCAGTAGTCTTAAGGATGGCTACACCTTC
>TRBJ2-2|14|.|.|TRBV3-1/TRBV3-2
CASSQDLASGELFF
TGTGCCAGCAGCCAAGACTTAGCGAGCGGGGAGCTGTTTTTT
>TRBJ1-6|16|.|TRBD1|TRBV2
CASSPDRSSYNSPLHF
TGTGCCAGCAGTCCGGACAGGAGCTCCTATAATTCACCCCTCCACTTT
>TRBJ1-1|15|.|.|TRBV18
CASSPLQGQGTEAFF
TGTGCCAGCTCACCACTTCAGGGGCAGGGCACTGAAGCTTTCTTT
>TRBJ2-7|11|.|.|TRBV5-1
CASSLAEIQYF
TGCGCCAGCAGCTTAGCGGAAATCCAGTACTTC
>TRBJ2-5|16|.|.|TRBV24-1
CATSDSGGPARETQYF
TGTGCCACCAGTGACTCCGGCGGGCCCGCTCGGGAGACCCAGTACTTC
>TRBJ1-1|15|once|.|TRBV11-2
CASSLDGALRGEAFF
TGTGCCAGCAGCTTAGATGGTGCCCTCAGGGGTGAAGCTTTCTTT
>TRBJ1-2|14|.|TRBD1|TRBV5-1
CASSSIQGAYGYTF
TGCGCCAGCAGCTCAATACAGGGGGCCTATGGCTACACCTTC
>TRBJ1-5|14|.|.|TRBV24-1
CATSGKVANQPQHF
TGTGCCACCAGTGGAAAGGTCGCCAATCAGCCCCAGCATTTT
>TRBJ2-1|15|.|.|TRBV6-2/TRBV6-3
CASSLQRPSYNEQFF
TGTGCCAGCAGTTTGCAGAGACCTTCCTACAATGAGCAGTTCTTC
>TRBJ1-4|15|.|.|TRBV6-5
CASSYQAGPNEKLFF
TGTGCCAGCAGTTACCAGGCCGGACCTAATGAAAAACTGTTTTTT
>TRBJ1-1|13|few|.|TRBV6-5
CASKGSLNTEAFF
TGTGCCAGCAAGGGCAGCTTGAACACTGAAGCTTTCTTT
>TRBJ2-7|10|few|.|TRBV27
CASPVHEQYF
TGTGCCAGCCCCGTCCACGAGCAGTACTTC
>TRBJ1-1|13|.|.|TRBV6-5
CASTTTQGAEAFF
TGTGCCAGCACCACCACACAGGGAGCCGAAGCTTTCTTT
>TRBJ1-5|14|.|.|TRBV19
CASSMGQVNQPQHF
TGTGCCAGTAGTATGGGGCAGGTTAATCAGCCCCAGCATTTT
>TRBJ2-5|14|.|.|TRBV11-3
CASSPGWEAEIQYF
TGTGCCAGCAGCCCAGGGTGGGAGGCCGAGATCCAGTACTTC
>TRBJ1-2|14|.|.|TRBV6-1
CASSEESGSYGYTF
TGTGCCAGCAGTGAAGAATCAGGGTCCTATGGCTACACCTTC
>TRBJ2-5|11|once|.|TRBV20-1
CSASRAGREYF
TGCAGTGCTAGTCGCGCAGGAAGAGAGTACTTC
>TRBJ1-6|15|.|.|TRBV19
CASSTAFSYNSPLHF
TGTGCCAGTAGTACAGCCTTCTCCTATAATTCACCCCTCCACTTT
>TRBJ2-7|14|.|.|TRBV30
CAWSGLSRRHEQYF
TGTGCCTGGAGTGGTCTAAGTCGTCGGCACGAGCAGTACTTC
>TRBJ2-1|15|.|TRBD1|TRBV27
CASSSPGQGYNEQFF
TGTGCCAGCAGTTCGCCGGGACAGGGCTACAATGAGCAGTTCTTC
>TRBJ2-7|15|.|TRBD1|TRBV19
CASSTPGQGFDEQYF
TGTGCCAGTAGTACGCCGGGACAGGGGTTCGACGAGCAGTACTTC
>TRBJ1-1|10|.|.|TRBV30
CAWAIGGAFF
TGTGCCTGGGCTATCGGGGGAGCTTTCTTT
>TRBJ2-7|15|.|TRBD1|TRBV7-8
CASSRGTGTIYEQYF
TGTGCCAGCAGCCGAGGGACAGGGACCATCTACGAGCAGTACTTC
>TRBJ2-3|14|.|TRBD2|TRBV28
CASSPGLAPDTQYF
TGTGCCAGCAGCCCAGGACTAGCCCCAGATACGCAGTATTTT
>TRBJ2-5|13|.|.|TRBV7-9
CASSRGTAETQYF
TGTGCCAGCAGCCGGGGGACGGCAGAGACCCAGTACTTC
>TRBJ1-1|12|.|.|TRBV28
CASGLWGTEAFF
TGTGCCAGCGGGCTTTGGGGGACTGAAGCTTTCTTT
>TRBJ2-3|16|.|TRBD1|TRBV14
CASSPRTGGRADTQYF
TGTGCCAGCAGCCCACGGACAGGGGGCAGAGCAGATACGCAGTATTTT
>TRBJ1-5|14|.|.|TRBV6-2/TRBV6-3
CASSPLDGNQPQHF
TGTGCCAGCAGTCCCTTGGACGGGAATCAGCCCCAGCATTTT
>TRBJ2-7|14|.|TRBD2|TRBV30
CAWGGLAGGVEQYF
TGTGCCTGGGGAGGACTAGCGGGTGGGGTCGAGCAGTACTTC
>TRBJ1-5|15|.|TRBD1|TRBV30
CAWSQGAHSNQPQHF
TGTGCCTGGAGTCAGGGGGCCCATAGCAATCAGCCCCAGCATTTT
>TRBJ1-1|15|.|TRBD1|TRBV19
CASSLQGVMNTEAFF
TGTGCCAGTAGTTTACAGGGGGTAATGAACACTGAAGCTTTCTTT
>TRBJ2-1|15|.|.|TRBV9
CASSVGTRSYNEQFF
TGTGCCAGCAGCGTTGGGACTCGCTCCTACAATGAGCAGTTCTTC
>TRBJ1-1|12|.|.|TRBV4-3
CASSQDRTEAFF
TGCGCCAGCAGCCAAGACCGGACAGAAGCTTTCTTT
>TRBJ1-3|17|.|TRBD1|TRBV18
CASSYFTGEISGNTIYF
TGTGCCAGCTCATACTTCACAGGGGAAATCTCTGGAAACACCATATATTTT
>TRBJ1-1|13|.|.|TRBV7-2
CASSLAQGTEAFF
TGTGCCAGCAGCTTAGCCCAGGGTACTGAAGCTTTCTTT
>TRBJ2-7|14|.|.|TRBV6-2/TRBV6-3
CASSPGINAYEQYF
TGTGCCAGCAGTCCCGGGATTAACGCCTACGAGCAGTACTTC
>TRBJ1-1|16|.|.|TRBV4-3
CASSQGVWDRNTEAFF
TGCGCCAGCAGCCAAGGGGTTTGGGATCGCAACACTGAAGCTTTCTTT
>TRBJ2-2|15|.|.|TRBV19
CASSILRDIPGELFF
TGTGCCAGTAGTATCCTCAGGGACATTCCCGGGGAGCTGTTTTTT
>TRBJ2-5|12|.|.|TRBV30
CASTGRRETQYF
TGTGCCTCTACAGGGAGGAGAGAGACCCAGTACTTC
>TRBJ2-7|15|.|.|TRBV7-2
CASSPEGPVIYEQYF
TGTGCCAGCAGCCCCGAGGGACCAGTTATTTACGAGCAGTACTTC
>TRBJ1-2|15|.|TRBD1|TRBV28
CASRITGTGGYGYTF
TGTGCCAGCAGAATTACTGGGACAGGAGGCTATGGCTACACCTTC
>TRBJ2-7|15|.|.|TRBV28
CASRTSERGRYEQYF
TGTGCCAGCAGGACTAGTGAGAGAGGGAGGTACGAGCAGTACTTC
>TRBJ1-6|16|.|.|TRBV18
CASSGIMSSYNSPLHF
TGTGCCAGCTCAGGGATAATGAGCTCCTATAATTCACCCCTCCACTTT
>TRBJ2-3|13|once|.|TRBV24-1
CATSAGSTDTQYF
TGTGCCACCAGTGCCGGAAGCACAGATACGCAGTATTTT
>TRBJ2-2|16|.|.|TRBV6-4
CASLPPLIANTGELFF
TGTGCCAGCCTCCCCCCCCTGATCGCGAACACCGGGGAGCTGTTTTTT
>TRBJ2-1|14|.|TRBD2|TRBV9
CASSVSGSDNEQFF
TGTGCCAGCAGCGTGAGCGGGAGCGACAATGAGCAGTTCTTC
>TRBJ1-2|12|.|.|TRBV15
CATSPGNYGYTF
TGTGCCACCAGCCCCGGTAACTATGGCTACACCTTC
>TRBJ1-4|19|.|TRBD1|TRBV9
CASSVGLAGGSQTNEKLFF
TGTGCCAGCAGCGTAGGTTTGGCAGGGGGTTCCCAAACTAATGAAAAACTGTTTTTT
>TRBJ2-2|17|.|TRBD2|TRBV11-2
CASRLGLAGSNTGELFF
TGTGCCAGCAGACTGGGACTAGCGGGATCGAACACCGGGGAGCTGTTTTTT
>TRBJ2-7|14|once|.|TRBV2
CASSPDGGLDEQYF
TGTGCCAGCAGCCCCGATGGAGGGCTGGACGAGCAGTACTTC
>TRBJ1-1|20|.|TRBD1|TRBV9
CASSLDRGHISASDNTEAFF
TGTGCCAGCAGTTTGGACAGGGGGCACATCTCCGCGTCGGACAACACTGAAGCTTTCTTT